The 3 T cell receptor beta chains presented below share a single source sample, sequenced in a study of blood T cell repertoires in COVID-19. Assay used: immunoSEQ multiplex PCR; TCRdb lists only in-frame clones, some missing. The data show roughly 82,000 clones, less than 95% seen once. The specimen was peripheral blood. Every receptor here comes from a woman between 45 and 65 years old in a cohort sampled during active COVID-19.

This clone was observed a few times. This chain connects TRBV15 to TRBJ2-7, with TRBD2 matching 11 bases. The V and J ends lost 0 bases and 4 bases, in that order; junction bases with no gene match: 8. The V gene's germline CDR1 is LNHNV and CDR2 YYDKDF (reference sequence). The CDR3 runs 17 residues. The CDR3: CATSRERGTSGSYEQYF. For the CDR3, the DNA is TGTGCCACCAGCAGAGAGAGGGGAACTAGCGGGAGTTACGAGCAGTACTTC.

The chain has TRBV10-3 and TRBJ1-1, with a possible D match to TRBD1 (5 bases). CDR3 size: 17 residues. Per the germline V gene, CDR1 is ENHRY and CDR2 is SYGVKD. V was clipped by 4 bases and J by 0 bases, with 18 bases between them. CDR3 residues: CAISVGTGGSVNTEAFF. DNA of the CDR3: TGTGCCATCAGTGTGGGAACAGGCGGCTCCGTGAACACTGAAGCTTTCTTT.

The genes are TRBV7-9 and TRBJ2-1, with 8 positions matching TRBD2. The CDR3 covers 14 residues. Trimming took 4 bases from V and 3 from J; bases not matched to a gene: 2. Germline lookup yields CDR1 SEHNR and CDR2 FQNEAQ (reference sequence). The CDR3 sequence is CASSSSGLYNEQFF. CDR3 sequence (DNA): TGTGCCAGCAGCTCTAGCGGGCTCTACAATGAGCAGTTCTTC. Together with reference TRBV7-9 and TRBJ2-1, the CDR3 gives the full variable domain: DTGVSQNPRHKITKRGQNVTFRCDPISEHNRLYWYRQTLGQGPEFLTYFQNEAQLEKSRLLSDRFSAERPKGSFSTLEIQRTEQGDSAMYLCASSSSGLYNEQFFGPGTRLTVL.